The entry below gives a single T cell receptor (beta chain) sequence along with its context. Its cognate antigen is unknown. A junction end diverges from the germline sequence, so it may reflect a read error. TCRdb reprocessed the 5' RACE reads with MiXCR, giving one entry per CDR3 protein. The sample lists about 1.7 million distinct CDR3 sequences, roughly a third occurring once. This sample is drawn from a study of identical twins. This CDR3 region has 17 residues. Germline assignment: CDR1 SEHNR and CDR2 FQNEAQ (reference sequence). Study-wide results and limits: Cord blood beta clonotypes that were abundant carried fewer insertions, and memory repertoires showed no such trend.

The clonotype comes from a newborn girl in good health. The chain joins TRBV7-9 to TRBJ2-1, with D uncertain. The J call is uncertain, as TRBJ2-7 better fits the DNA end. Sequencing used cord blood. CDR3: CAGSLYAGLSSYNEQYF. CDR3 sequence (DNA): TGTGCCGGCAGCTTATATGCCGGGTTAAGCTCCTACAATGAGCAGTACTTC.